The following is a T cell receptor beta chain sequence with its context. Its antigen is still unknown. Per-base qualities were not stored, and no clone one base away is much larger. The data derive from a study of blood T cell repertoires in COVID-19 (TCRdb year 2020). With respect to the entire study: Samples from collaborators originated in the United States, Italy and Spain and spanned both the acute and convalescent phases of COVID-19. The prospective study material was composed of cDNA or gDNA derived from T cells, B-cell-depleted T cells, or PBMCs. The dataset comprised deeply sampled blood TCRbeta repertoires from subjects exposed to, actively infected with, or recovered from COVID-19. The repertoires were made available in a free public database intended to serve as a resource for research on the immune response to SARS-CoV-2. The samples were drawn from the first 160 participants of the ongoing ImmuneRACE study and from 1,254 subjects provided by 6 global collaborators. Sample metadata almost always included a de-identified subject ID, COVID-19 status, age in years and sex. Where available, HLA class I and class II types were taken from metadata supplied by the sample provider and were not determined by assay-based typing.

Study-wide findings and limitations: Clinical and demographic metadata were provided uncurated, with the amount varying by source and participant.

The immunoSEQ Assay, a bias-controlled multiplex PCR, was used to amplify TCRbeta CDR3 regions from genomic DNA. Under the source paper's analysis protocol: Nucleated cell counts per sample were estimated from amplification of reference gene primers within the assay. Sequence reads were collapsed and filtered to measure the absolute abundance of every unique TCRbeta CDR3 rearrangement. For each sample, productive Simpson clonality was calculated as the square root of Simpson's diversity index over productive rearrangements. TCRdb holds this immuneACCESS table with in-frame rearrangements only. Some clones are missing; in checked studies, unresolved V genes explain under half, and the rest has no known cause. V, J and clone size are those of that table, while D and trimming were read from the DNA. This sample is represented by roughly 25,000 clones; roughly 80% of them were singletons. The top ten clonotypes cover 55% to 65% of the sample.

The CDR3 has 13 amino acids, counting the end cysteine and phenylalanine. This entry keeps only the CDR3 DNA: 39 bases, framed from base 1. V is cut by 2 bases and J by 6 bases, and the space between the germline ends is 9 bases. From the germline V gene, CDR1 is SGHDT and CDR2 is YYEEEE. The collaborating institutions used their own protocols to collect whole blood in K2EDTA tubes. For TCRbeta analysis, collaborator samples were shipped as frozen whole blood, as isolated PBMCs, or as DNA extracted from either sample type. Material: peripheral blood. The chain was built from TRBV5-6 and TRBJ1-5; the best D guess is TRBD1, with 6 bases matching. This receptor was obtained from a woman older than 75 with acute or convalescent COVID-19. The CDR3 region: CASSLRGSQPQHF. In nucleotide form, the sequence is TGTGCCAGCAGCTTAAGGGGGAGTCAGCCCCAGCATTTT.